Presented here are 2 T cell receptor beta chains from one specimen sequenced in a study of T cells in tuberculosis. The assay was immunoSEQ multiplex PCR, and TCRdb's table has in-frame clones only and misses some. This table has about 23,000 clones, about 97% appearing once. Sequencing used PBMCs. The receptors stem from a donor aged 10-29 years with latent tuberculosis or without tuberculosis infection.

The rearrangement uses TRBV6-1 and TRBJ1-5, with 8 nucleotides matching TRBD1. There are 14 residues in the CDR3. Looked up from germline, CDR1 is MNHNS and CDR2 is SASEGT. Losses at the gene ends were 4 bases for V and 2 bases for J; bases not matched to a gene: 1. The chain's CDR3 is CASSVDRGNQPQHF. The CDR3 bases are TGTGCCAGCAGTGTGGACAGGGGCAATCAGCCCCAGCATTTT.

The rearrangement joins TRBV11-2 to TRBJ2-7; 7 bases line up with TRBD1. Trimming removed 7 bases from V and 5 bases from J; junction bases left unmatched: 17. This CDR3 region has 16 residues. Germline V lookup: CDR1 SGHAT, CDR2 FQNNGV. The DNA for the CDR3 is TGTGCCAGCAACGATCTAATGACAGGGCCTCACCACGAGCAGTACTTC. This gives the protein CASNDLMTGPHHEQYF.